This TCR beta chain was retrieved from a study of CD8 T cells in ankylosing spondylitis (TCRdb year 2017). With respect to the entire study: T cell receptor beta repertoires were profiled in healthy donors and ankylosing spondylitis patients so that disease-linked TCR variants could be found. The full study cohort was made up of 25 to 30 ankylosing spondylitis patients and 95 to 130 healthy donors. Peripheral blood was sampled, and synovial fluid was additionally collected from ankylosing spondylitis patients. The investigation overall reported the following: Significant enrichment of the disease-linked clones was reported in matched synovial fluid samples from ankylosing spondylitis patients. Blood from ankylosing spondylitis patients appeared to be characterized by a TCR beta motif made up of several highly homologous amino acid variants. In peripheral blood, the disease-linked clones were found at relatively low frequencies and had a CD8+ phenotype. Some motif variants were previously reported in synovial fluid and blood of reactive arthritis patients, suggesting common disease-initiation mechanisms.

The table lists this clonotype with many counts. The target of this receptor is not known. Within one base of it there is no much larger clone, and no base qualities were kept. The CDR3 numbers 18 residues from cysteine through phenylalanine. Of all the DNA, just the CDR3 is kept, 54 bases in frame from base 1. Trimming at the junction amounts to 6 bases on V and 0 bases on J, and the germline ends lie 20 bases apart. Based on the germline V gene, the CDR1 and CDR2 sequences are SGHVS and FQNEAQ. The sample was run on an Illumina HiSeq 2500. Quantitative 5'-RACE with molecular barcodes was used to prepare TCR beta libraries. The study's own analysis went as follows. A new computational method based on a probabilistic model of VDJ rearrangement was used to identify disease-linked TCR variants. TCRdb reanalyzed the raw reads on its own, using fastp at Q25 for trimming and MiXCR for clone calling, and kept in-frame beta chains. Rows merge per CDR3 protein into single entries with the most common DNA and genes. The authors' filters were not applied to this entry. In this sample the table shows approximately 250,000 distinct CDR3 sequences, 7% to 10% of which occur a single time. 4% to 5.5% of the sample lies in the top ten.

The clonotype was recovered from a female donor with ankylosing spondylitis or in good health (not recorded which). This receptor chain uses TRBV7-8 and TRBJ1-4; the D gene is perhaps TRBD1, from 5 matching bases. Sequencing was done on a sample of blood, either unsorted or a sorted T cell fraction (not recorded which). The DNA sequence is TGTGCCAGCAGGCCTACTCCCTGGCTGGGGGCAACTAATGAAAAACTGTTTTTT. Its protein product is CASRPTPWLGATNEKLFF.